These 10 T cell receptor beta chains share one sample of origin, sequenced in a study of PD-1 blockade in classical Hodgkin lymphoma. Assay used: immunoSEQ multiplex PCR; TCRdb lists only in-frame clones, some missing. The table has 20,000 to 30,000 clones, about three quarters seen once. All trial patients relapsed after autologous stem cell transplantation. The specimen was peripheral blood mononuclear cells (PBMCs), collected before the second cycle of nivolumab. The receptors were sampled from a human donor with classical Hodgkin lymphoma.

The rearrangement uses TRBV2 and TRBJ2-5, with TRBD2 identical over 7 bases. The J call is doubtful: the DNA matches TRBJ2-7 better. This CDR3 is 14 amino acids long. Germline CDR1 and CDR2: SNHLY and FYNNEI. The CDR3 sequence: CASSRGGGSYEQYF. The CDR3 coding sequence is TGTGCCAGTTCCCGCGGGGGAGGTTCCTACGAGCAGTACTTC.

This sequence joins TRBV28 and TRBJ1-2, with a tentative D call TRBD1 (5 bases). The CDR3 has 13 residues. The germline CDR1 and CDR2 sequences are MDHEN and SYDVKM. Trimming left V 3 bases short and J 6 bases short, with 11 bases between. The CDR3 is CASSFNGANGYTF. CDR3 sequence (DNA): TGTGCCAGCAGTTTCAACGGGGCGAATGGCTACACCTTC.

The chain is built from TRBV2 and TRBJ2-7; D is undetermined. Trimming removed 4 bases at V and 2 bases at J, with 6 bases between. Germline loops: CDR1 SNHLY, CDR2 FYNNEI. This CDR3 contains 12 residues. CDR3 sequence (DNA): TGTGCCAGCAGTGTTGTGGCCTACGAGCAGTACTTC. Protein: CASSVVAYEQYF.

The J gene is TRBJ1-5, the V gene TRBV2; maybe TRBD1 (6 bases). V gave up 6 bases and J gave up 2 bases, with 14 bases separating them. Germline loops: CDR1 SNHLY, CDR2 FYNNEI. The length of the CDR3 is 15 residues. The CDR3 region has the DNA TGTGCCAGCAGCCGGAGGGGGATTGGCAATCAGCCCCAGCATTTT. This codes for CASSRRGIGNQPQHF.

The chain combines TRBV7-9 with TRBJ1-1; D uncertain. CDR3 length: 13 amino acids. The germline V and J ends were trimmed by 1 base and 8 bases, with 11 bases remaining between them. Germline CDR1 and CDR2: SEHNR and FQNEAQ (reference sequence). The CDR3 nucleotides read TGTGCCAGCAGCTTAGAAGACGGAGGAGAAGCTTTCTTT. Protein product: CASSLEDGGEAFF. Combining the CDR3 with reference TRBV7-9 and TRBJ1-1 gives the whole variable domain DTGVSQNPRHKITKRGQNVTFRCDPISEHNRLYWYRQTLGQGPEFLTYFQNEAQLEKSRLLSDRFSAERPKGSFSTLEIQRTEQGDSAMYLCASSLEDGGEAFFGQGTRLTVV.

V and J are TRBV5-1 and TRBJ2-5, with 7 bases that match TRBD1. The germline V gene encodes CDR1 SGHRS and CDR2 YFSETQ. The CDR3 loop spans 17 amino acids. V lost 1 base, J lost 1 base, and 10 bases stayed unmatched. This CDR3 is CASSLTLGHRGQETQYF. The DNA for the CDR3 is TGCGCCAGCAGCTTGACTTTGGGCCACAGGGGCCAAGAGACCCAGTACTTC.

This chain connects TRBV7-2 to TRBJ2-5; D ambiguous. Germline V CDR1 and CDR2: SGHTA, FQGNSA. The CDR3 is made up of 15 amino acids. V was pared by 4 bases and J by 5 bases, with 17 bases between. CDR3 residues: CASSYTLVGSETQYF. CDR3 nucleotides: TGTGCCAGCAGCTACACCCTGGTGGGGTCGGAGACCCAGTACTTC.

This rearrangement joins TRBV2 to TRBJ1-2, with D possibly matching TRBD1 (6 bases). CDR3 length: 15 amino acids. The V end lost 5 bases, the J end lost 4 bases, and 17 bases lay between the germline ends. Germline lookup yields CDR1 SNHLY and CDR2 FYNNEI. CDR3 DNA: TGTGCCAGCAGTTCCCCCCCGACAGGCGGCTATGGCTACACCTTC. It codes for CASSSPPTGGYGYTF.

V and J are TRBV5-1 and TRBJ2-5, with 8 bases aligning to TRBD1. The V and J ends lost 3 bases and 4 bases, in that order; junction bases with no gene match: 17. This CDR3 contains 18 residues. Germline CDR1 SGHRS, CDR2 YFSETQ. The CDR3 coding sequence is TGCGCCAGCAGCTCAGACAGGGGATGGATAAAGGAAGGAGAGACCCAGTACTTC. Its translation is CASSSDRGWIKEGETQYF.

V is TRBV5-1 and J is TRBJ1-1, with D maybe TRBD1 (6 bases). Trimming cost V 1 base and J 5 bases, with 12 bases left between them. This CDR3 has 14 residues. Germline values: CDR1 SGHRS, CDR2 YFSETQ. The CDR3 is CASSLNTGTTEAFF. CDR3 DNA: TGCGCCAGCAGCTTGAATACAGGGACGACTGAAGCTTTCTTT.